This T cell receptor (beta chain) emerged from a study of T cell clones after liver transplantation. Study-wide context: Post-transplant blood was tracked for graft-donor-reactive T cell clones identified in a pre-transplant mixed lymphocyte reaction. Third-party-reactive TCRbeta sequences from pre-transplant mixed lymphocyte reactions served as antigen-independent comparators.

The CDR3 contains 13 residues. V shed 5 bases and J shed 3 bases, with 11 bases lying between them. Germline V gene sequence: CDR1 SGHAT, CDR2 FQNNGV. Profiling relied on immunoSEQ multiplex PCR, and the TCRdb table lists in-frame clones only, not all of them. This sample has tens of thousands of clones, with 70% to 90% found just once. Thawed unstimulated PBMCs were FACS-sorted by CD3, CD4 and CD8 into two populations. This clonotype originated in a human patient who received a liver transplant. T cells may partly derive from the graft donor. The chain carries TRBV11-2 and TRBJ2-7; D possibly corresponds to TRBD2 (6 bases). Sequencing used CD8+ T cells from blood, obtained 12 months after liver transplant. The CDR3 region has the DNA TGTGCCAGCAGCCCGGGACTCCTCTACGAGCAGTACTTC. It encodes CASSPGLLYEQYF.